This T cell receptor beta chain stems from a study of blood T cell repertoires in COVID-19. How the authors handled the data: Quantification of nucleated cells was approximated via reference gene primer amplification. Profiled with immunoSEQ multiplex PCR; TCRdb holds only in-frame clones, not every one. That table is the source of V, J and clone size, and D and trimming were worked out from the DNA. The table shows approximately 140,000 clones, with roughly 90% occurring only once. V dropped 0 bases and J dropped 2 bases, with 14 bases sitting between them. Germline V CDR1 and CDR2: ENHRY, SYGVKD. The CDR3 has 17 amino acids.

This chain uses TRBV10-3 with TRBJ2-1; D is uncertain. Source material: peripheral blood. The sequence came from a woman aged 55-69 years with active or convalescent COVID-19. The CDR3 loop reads CAISESMAPRTYNEQFF. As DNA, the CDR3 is TGTGCCATCAGTGAGTCGATGGCCCCCAGAACCTACAATGAGCAGTTCTTC.